This T cell receptor beta chain is drawn from a study of blood T cell repertoires in COVID-19. V shed 1 base, J shed 7 bases, and the junction held 6 bases outside the gene matches. This CDR3 has 14 amino acids. The germline V gene has CDR1 SNHLY and CDR2 FYNNEI. All enrollees were roughly 18 to 90 years old and from fewer than 25 US areas. Only one count was recorded for this clone. Other DNA sequences in the sample encode the same CDR3. Here immunoSEQ multiplex PCR was the method, and the copy in TCRdb shows in-frame clones only, minus some. The sample yields hundreds of thousands of clones, roughly nine tenths seen once.

The chain couples TRBV2 to TRBJ1-2; the match to TRBD1 covers 7 bases. This clonotype was obtained from a woman between 55 and 75 years old who had recovered from COVID-19. The specimen was PBMCs or T cells enriched from blood (not recorded which). The chain's CDR3 is CASSEEEGAGGYTF. The CDR3 region has the DNA TGTGCCAGCAGTGAAGAAGAGGGGGCCGGTGGCTACACCTTC.